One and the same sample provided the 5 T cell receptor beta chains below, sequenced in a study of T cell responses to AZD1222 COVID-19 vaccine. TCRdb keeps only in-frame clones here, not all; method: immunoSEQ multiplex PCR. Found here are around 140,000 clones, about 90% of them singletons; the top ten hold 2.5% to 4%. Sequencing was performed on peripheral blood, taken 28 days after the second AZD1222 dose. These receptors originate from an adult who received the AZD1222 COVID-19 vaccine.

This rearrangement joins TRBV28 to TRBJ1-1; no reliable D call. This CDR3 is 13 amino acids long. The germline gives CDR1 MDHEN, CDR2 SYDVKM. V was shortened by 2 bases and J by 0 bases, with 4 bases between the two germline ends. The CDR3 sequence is CASSLTLNTEAFF. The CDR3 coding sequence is TGTGCCAGCAGTTTAACCCTGAACACTGAAGCTTTCTTT.

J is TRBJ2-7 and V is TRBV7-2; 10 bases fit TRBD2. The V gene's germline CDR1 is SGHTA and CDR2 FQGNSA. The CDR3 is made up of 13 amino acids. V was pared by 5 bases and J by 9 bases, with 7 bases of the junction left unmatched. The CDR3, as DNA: TGTGCCAGCAGCACCCAGCGGGAGGGCCGGCAGTACTTC. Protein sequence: CASSTQREGRQYF.

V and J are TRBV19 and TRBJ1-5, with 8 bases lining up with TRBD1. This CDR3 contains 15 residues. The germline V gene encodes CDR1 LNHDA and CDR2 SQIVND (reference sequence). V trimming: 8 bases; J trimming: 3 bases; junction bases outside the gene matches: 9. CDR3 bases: TGTGCCAGTTCAGACAGGGGAGGAATCAATCAGCCCCAGCATTTT. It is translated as CASSDRGGINQPQHF.

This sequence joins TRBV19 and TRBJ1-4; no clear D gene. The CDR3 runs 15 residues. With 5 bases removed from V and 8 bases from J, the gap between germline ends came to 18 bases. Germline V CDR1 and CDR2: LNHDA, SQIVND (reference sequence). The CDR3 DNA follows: TGTGCCAGTAGTCACCAAAGGGCAGTGGAGGAAAAACTGTTTTTT. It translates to CASSHQRAVEEKLFF.

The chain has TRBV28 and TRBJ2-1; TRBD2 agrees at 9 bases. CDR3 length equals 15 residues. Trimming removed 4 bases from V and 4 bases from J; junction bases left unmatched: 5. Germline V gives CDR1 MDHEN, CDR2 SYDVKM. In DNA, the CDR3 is TGTGCCAGCAGTTCCGGGACTAGCAATTACAATGAGCAGTTCTTC. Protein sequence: CASSSGTSNYNEQFF.